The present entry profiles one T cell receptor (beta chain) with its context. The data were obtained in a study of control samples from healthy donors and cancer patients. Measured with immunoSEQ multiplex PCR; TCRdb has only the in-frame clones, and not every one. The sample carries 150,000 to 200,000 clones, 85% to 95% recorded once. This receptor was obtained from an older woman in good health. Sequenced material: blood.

The CDR3 protein is CASSLGRQPQHF. In nucleotides, the CDR3 is TGTGCCAGCAGCTTGGGAAGGCAGCCCCAGCATTTT. V gene TRBV7-8 combines with J gene TRBJ1-5, with D hard to call. Trimming pared 3 bases from V and 7 bases from J, leaving 7 bases between. The CDR3 contains 12 residues. Germline CDR1 reads SGHVS; CDR2 reads FQNEAQ.